Listed below are T cell receptor beta chains from one sample, sequenced in a study of CXCR3-negative and CXCR3-positive naive CD8 T cells. TCRdb reprocessed the 5' RACE reads, keeping one entry per CDR3 protein, no DNA. The sample totals some 150,000 distinct CDR3 sequences. Sequencing was done on a sample of naive CXCR3+ CD8+ T cells from blood. These TCRs come from a human donor in good health. Some clones in this sample may be carry-over from other donors' samples. The CDR3 runs from the conserved cysteine through the conserved F or W.

v_gene: TRBV29-1; len: 12; j_gene: TRBJ2-2; CDR3aa: CSVETGTGELFF
v_gene: TRBV7-6; len: 21; j_gene: TRBJ2-1; CDR3aa: CASSFTSRLAGGEGYYNEQFF
v_gene: TRBV12-3/TRBV12-4; len: 13; j_gene: TRBJ1-2; CDR3aa: CASSPTENYGYTF
v_gene: TRBV7-8; len: 14; j_gene: TRBJ2-7; CDR3aa: CASSLRLNPYEQYF
v_gene: TRBV5-1; len: 14; j_gene: TRBJ2-7; CDR3aa: CASSFDRFGYEQYF
v_gene: TRBV15; len: 14; j_gene: TRBJ2-5; CDR3aa: CATSRAGSGETQYF
v_gene: TRBV14; len: 16; j_gene: TRBJ1-2; CDR3aa: CASSRGAPNPSYGYTF
v_gene: TRBV28; len: 17; j_gene: TRBJ2-5; CDR3aa: CASSLPPPGQGGETQYF
v_gene: TRBV19; len: 13; j_gene: TRBJ2-2; CDR3aa: CASTPGTGGELFF
v_gene: TRBV3-1; len: 15; j_gene: TRBJ1-2; CDR3aa: CASSQVSGEAVGYTF
v_gene: TRBV19; len: 14; j_gene: TRBJ2-1; CDR3aa: CASNPRDFNNEQFF
v_gene: TRBV6-2/TRBV6-3; len: 16; j_gene: TRBJ2-7; CDR3aa: CASSYPRLAGSYEQYF
v_gene: TRBV29-1; len: 11; j_gene: TRBJ2-1; CDR3aa: CSVGYLGEQFF
v_gene: TRBV5-6; len: 16; j_gene: TRBJ2-5; CDR3aa: CASSLGGVLARETQYF
v_gene: TRBV28; len: 15; j_gene: TRBJ2-7; CDR3aa: CASSLRAGTTLEQYF
v_gene: TRBV7-9; len: 14; j_gene: TRBJ2-7; CDR3aa: CASSLDPAVYEQYF